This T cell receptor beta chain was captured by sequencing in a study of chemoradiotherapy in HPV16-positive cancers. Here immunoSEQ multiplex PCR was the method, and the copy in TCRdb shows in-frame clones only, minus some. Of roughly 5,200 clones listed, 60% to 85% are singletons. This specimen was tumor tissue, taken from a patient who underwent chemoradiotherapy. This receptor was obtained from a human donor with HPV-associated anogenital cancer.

The CDR3 spells CASGSTVNTEAFF. The DNA of the CDR3 is TGTGCTAGTGGTTCGACGGTAAACACTGAAGCTTTCTTT. This chain connects TRBV12-5 to TRBJ1-1; no clear D. Germline V gives CDR1 LGHNT, CDR2 FRNRAP. The germline V and J ends were trimmed by 4 bases and 2 bases, with 8 bases remaining between them. This CDR3 is 13 amino acids long.